These 16 T cell receptor beta chains share one sample of origin, sequenced in a study of cytomegalovirus exposure and HLA in healthy donors. Sequenced by immunoSEQ multiplex PCR; TCRdb stores in-frame clones only, minus some. Of about 47,000 clones listed, roughly 92% are singletons. The sequenced sample consisted of PBMCs. These receptors were collected from a man aged 18 to 30 in good health and CMV-seronegative.

As concerns this clone: Other DNA variants within this sample encode the same CDR3. This chain uses TRBV11-2 with TRBJ2-3; tentative D call: TRBD2 (6 bases). V was pared by 3 bases and J by 2 bases, with 9 bases between. The CDR3 is 14 residues long. Germline V lookup: CDR1 SGHAT, CDR2 FQNNGV. The CDR3 protein is CASSLAGLTDTQYF. Written as DNA, the CDR3 is TGTGCCAGCAGCTTGGCGGGACTCACAGATACGCAGTATTTT.

The chain couples TRBV4-2 to TRBJ2-7; 9 nucleotides line up with TRBD1. The ends lost 1 base at V and 6 bases at J; junction bases unmatched: 10. CDR3 length: 16 residues. CDR1 is LGHNA, CDR2 YNFKEQ, per germline. DNA for the CDR3: TGTGCCAGCAGCCAAGGGGCGGGGGACAGGGAATTCGAGCAGTACTTC. Translating it yields CASSQGAGDREFEQYF.

The chain links TRBV6-1 to TRBJ1-1; a weak D match, TRBD1 (5 bases). The germline CDR1 and CDR2 sequences are MNHNS and SASEGT. V dropped 4 bases and J dropped 1 base, with 10 bases sitting between them. This CDR3 is built from 14 residues. The CDR3 protein is CASSVSGSNTEAFF. The DNA of the CDR3 is TGTGCCAGCAGTGTTTCAGGGTCGAACACTGAAGCTTTCTTT.

The rearrangement uses TRBV5-1 and TRBJ1-3, with D perhaps matching TRBD1 (6 bases). Germline CDR1 is SGHRS and CDR2 is YFSETQ. The CDR3 runs 16 residues. With 0 bases removed from V and 5 bases from J, the gap between germline ends came to 15 bases. The CDR3 spells CASSLDGQSPRNTIYF. The CDR3 DNA is TGCGCCAGCAGCTTGGATGGACAGAGCCCTAGAAACACCATATATTTT.

The V gene is TRBV11-3, the J gene TRBJ1-1, with D uncertain. Per the germline V gene, CDR1 is SGHNT and CDR2 is YENEEA. The V and J ends lost 7 bases and 2 bases respectively, with 11 bases between them. The CDR3 runs to 13 residues. The CDR3 region is CASTGSSNTEAFF. Written as DNA, the CDR3 is TGTGCCAGCACCGGATCTAGCAACACTGAAGCTTTCTTT.

A single count supports this clone. V is TRBV19 and J is TRBJ1-5, with D perhaps matching TRBD1 (5 bases). This CDR3 comprises 17 residues. Germline lookup yields CDR1 LNHDA and CDR2 SQIVND (reference sequence). Trimming stripped 5 bases from V and 2 bases from J, with 19 bases between. The CDR3 region is CASSLIQGLSGNQPQHF. Here the CDR3 DNA reads TGTGCCAGTAGTCTTATCCAGGGACTCTCTGGCAATCAGCCCCAGCATTTT.

J is TRBJ2-7 and V is TRBV7-8; possibly TRBD1 for D (6 bases). Germline CDR1 reads SGHVS; CDR2 reads FQNEAQ. The CDR3 is 12 amino acids. In DNA, the CDR3 is TGTGCAGGAAGGGACATCCTATACGAGCAGTACTTC. It is translated as CAGRDILYEQYF.

This chain joins TRBV27 and TRBJ2-1; 11 positions match TRBD2. V lost 5 bases, J lost 4 bases, and 4 bases stayed unmatched. The CDR3 totals 15 residues. Germline V lookup: CDR1 MNHEY, CDR2 SMNVEV (reference sequence). CDR3 in DNA: TGTGCCAGCAGTCCCGGGACTAGCGGTTACAATGAGCAGTTCTTC. Its protein is CASSPGTSGYNEQFF.

The genes are TRBV11-2 and TRBJ2-3; TRBD2 matches 9 bases. The CDR3 is 17 amino acids. The germline gives CDR1 SGHAT, CDR2 FQNNGV. J was trimmed by 1 base and V by 1 base; bases with no gene match: 6. The CDR3 DNA sequence: TGTGCCAGCAGCTTAGCCTTCTTAGCGGGGGGCACAGATACGCAGTATTTT. Protein sequence: CASSLAFLAGGTDTQYF.

The chain carries TRBV5-4 and TRBJ2-5, with D unclear. CDR1 is SGHNT, CDR2 YYREEE, per germline (reference sequence). V was pared by 0 bases and J by 1 base, with 7 bases between. The CDR3 is 14 amino acids. CDR3 amino acids: CASSLASLQETQYF. CDR3 nucleotides: TGTGCCAGCAGCTTGGCAAGCCTCCAAGAGACCCAGTACTTC. The whole variable domain, remainder taken from reference TRBV5-4 and TRBJ2-5, is ETGVTQSPTHLIKTRGQQVTLRCSSQSGHNTVSWYQQALGQGPQFIFQYYREEENGRGNFPPRFSGLQFPNYSSELNVNALELDDSALYLCASSLASLQETQYFGPGTRLLVL.

The rearrangement uses TRBV11-2 and TRBJ1-1; tentatively, D is TRBD1 (5 bases). The CDR3 totals 15 residues. CDR1 and CDR2 from the germline V gene are SGHAT and FQNNGV. V was pared by 4 bases and J by 3 bases, with 15 bases between. CDR3 sequence: CASSSLLRGHTEAFF. Here the CDR3 DNA reads TGTGCCAGCAGCTCCCTCCTAAGGGGCCACACTGAAGCTTTCTTT.

The V gene is TRBV25-1, the J gene TRBJ2-1; D is undetermined. The germline V gene has CDR1 MGHDK and CDR2 SYGVNS. This CDR3 is 14 amino acids long. V was shortened by 3 bases and J by 6 bases, with 12 bases between the two germline ends. The CDR3 is CASSEPLRSNEQFF. Written as DNA, the CDR3 is TGTGCCAGCAGTGAGCCCCTACGGAGCAATGAGCAGTTCTTC.

This chain uses TRBV15 with TRBJ2-7; unclear D gene. Germline V lookup: CDR1 LNHNV, CDR2 YYDKDF (reference sequence). V was trimmed by 1 base and J by 3 bases, leaving 7 bases between them. The CDR3 covers 13 residues. For the CDR3, the DNA is TGTGCCACCAGCAGAGGCGTTAGCTACGAGCAGTACTTC. It specifies CATSRGVSYEQYF.

The chain links TRBV13 to TRBJ1-1; D is unresolved. CDR1 and CDR2 (germline): PRHDT, FYEKMQ (reference sequence). The CDR3 length is 15 residues. V was shortened by 1 base and J by 7 bases, with 16 bases between the two germline ends. The CDR3 bases are TGTGCCAGCAGCTTAGTTTCCGGGGTTGCTAGTGAAGCTTTCTTT. Translation gives CASSLVSGVASEAFF.

The chain combines TRBV7-6 with TRBJ2-1; TRBD1 is a possible D gene (5 bases). V lost 0 bases, J lost 2 bases, and 11 bases lay in between. The CDR3 covers 16 residues. Germline assignment: CDR1 SGHVS and CDR2 FNYEAQ. The CDR3 is CASSLALRVTYNEQFF. Here the CDR3 DNA reads TGTGCCAGCAGCTTAGCGCTCAGGGTGACCTACAATGAGCAGTTCTTC.

The V gene is TRBV4-1, the J gene TRBJ2-5; 14 bases fit TRBD2. Trimming at V came to 2 bases and at J to 4 bases, leaving 9 bases not matched to a gene. The germline V gene encodes CDR1 MGHRA and CDR2 YSYEKL. The CDR3 sequence is 18 residues long. CDR3 protein: CASSQPGLAGEKGETQYF. Written as DNA, the CDR3 is TGCGCCAGCAGCCAACCGGGACTAGCGGGGGAAAAGGGAGAGACCCAGTACTTC.